The present TCR beta chain was sequenced within a study of blood T cell repertoires in COVID-19. The CDR3 length is 15 residues. CDR1 and CDR2 (germline): SGHTA, FQGNSA. V trimming: 7 bases; J trimming: 8 bases; junction bases outside the gene matches: 11. This table comes from immunoSEQ multiplex PCR, and its TCRdb copy is limited to in-frame clones, with some not included. The sample holds about 210,000 clones; 65% to 90% are singletons and the top ten take around 10%. A few counts support this clone. The sample comprised PBMCs or T cells enriched from blood (not recorded which). The sequence derives from a woman in her 50s with acute COVID-19. The rearrangement uses TRBV7-2 and TRBJ1-3; 10 positions match TRBD1. This chain's CDR3 is CASIMLGQGSDTIYF. The CDR3 DNA sequence: TGTGCCAGCATTATGTTGGGACAGGGGTCGGACACCATATATTTT.